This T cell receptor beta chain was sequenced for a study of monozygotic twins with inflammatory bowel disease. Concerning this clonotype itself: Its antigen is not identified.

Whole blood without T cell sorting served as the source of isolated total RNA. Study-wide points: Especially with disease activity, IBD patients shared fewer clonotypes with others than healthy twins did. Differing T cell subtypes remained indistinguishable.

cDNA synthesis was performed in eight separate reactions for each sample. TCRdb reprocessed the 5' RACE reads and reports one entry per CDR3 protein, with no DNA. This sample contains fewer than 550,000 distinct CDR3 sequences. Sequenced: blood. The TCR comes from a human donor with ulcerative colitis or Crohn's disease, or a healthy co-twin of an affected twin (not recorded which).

CDR3 sequence reads: CASSYLDGHNYGYTF. V and J are TRBV6-2 or TRBV6-3 and TRBJ1-2; TCRdb reports TRBD1, a call that lacks DNA to check it against. The CDR3 is 15 residues long. CDR1 is MNHEY and CDR2 is SVGEGT in the germline V gene.